Ten or more counts support the clone carrying this T cell receptor (beta chain). What it binds is unknown. This record comes from a study of T cells in Graves' hyperthyroidism and ophthalmopathy. Orbital computed tomography and thyroid ultrasound, together with serum TRAb and thyroxine and clinical symptoms, were used for diagnoses. TCR beta CDR3 regions were amplified from RNA. Primed by the HTBI set, a first-round RT-PCR was run on the TCR CDR3. TCRdb re-called the multiplex PCR reads through MiXCR, storing one row per CDR3 protein. The sample includes 400,000 to 600,000 distinct CDR3 sequences, about 16% of them seen just once. V lost 3 bases, J lost 3 bases, and 2 bases stayed unmatched. CDR3 size: 14 residues. CDR1 and CDR2 (germline): DFQATT, SNEGSKA (reference sequence). Study findings and constraints: In simple terms, a model built on 13 V-J features told ophthalmopathy apart from stable hyperthyroidism. Most thyroid clonotypes with frequency above 0.001 were detected in blood.

This clonotype was sampled from a woman younger than 45 with Graves' ophthalmopathy. The rearrangement uses TRBV20-1 and TRBJ2-5; 12 bases agree with TRBD1. The sample comprised blood. The CDR3 loop is CSARGTGGEETQYF. CDR3 nucleotide sequence: TGCAGTGCTAGGGGGACAGGGGGCGAAGAGACCCAGTACTTC.